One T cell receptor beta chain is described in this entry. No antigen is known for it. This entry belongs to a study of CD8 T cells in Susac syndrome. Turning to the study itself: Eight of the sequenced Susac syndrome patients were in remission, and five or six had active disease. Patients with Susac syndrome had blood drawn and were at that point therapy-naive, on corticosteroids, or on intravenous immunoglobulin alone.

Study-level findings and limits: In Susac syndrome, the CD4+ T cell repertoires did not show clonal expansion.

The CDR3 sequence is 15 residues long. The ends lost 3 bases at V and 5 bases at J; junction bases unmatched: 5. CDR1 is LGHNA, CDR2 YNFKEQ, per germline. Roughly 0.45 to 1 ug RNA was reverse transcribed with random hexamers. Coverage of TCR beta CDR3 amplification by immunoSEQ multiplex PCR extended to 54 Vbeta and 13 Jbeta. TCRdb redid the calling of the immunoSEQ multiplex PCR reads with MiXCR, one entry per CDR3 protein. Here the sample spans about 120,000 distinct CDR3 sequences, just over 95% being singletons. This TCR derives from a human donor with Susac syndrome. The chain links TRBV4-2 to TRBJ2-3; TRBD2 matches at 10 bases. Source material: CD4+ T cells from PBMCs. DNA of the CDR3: TGTGCCAGCAGCCAGGAAGCGGGAGGGATAGATACGCAGTATTTT. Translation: CASSQEAGGIDTQYF.